Following are 22 T cell receptor beta chains from one sample sequenced in a study of long-term antiretroviral therapy in people with HIV (dated by TCRdb to between 2021 and 2024). Sequencing of the TRB variable region was done with the immunoSEQ hsTCRB v3.0 assay at survey level resolution. TCRdb carries this immuneACCESS record with in-frame sequences only. Its versions omit some clonotypes, under half of them owing to an unresolved V gene in the studies checked, with the rest unexplained. The sample data list tens of thousands of clones, and less than 98% of these were observed just once. Together, the top ten hold around 3.2% of the sample. Material: unsorted PBMCs, obtained 6.9 years after starting antiretroviral therapy. The receptors shown here come from a man aged 25-40 years with HIV.

V is TRBV20-1 and J is TRBJ2-3; D gene ambiguous. CDR3 length: 11 amino acids. Germline-derived CDR1 and CDR2 are DFQATT and SNEGSKA (reference sequence). The V and J ends lost 6 bases and 5 bases respectively, with 9 bases between them. In nucleotides, the CDR3 is TGCAGTGCCAGACATCAAGATACGCAGTATTTT. Protein product: CSARHQDTQYF.

The V gene is TRBV6-5, the J gene TRBJ1-5; weak D call: TRBD1 (5 bases). In germline, CDR1 is MNHEY, CDR2 SVGAGI. The CDR3 is 13 amino acids. V was cut by 5 bases and J by 4 bases, with 9 bases left in between. This CDR3 is CASSRQPNQPQHF. CDR3 sequence (DNA): TGTGCCAGCAGTAGACAGCCTAATCAGCCCCAGCATTTT.

This chain uses TRBV5-4 with TRBJ2-7, with 7 bases lining up with TRBD1. Germline values: CDR1 SGHNT, CDR2 YYREEE (reference sequence). The length of the CDR3 is 14 residues. Losses at the gene ends were 1 base for V and 4 bases for J; bases not matched to a gene: 5. In nucleotides, the CDR3 is TGTGCCAGCAGCTTGCGGGACAGACTTTACGAGCAGTACTTC. Its protein is CASSLRDRLYEQYF. The entire variable domain, with the rest obtained from reference TRBV5-4 and TRBJ2-7, is as follows: ETGVTQSPTHLIKTRGQQVTLRCSSQSGHNTVSWYQQALGQGPQFIFQYYREEENGRGNFPPRFSGLQFPNYSSELNVNALELDDSALYLCASSLRDRLYEQYFGPGTRLTVT.

The chain has TRBV27 and TRBJ1-3; TRBD1 is a possible D gene (5 bases). Germline CDR1 reads MNHEY; CDR2 reads SMNVEV (reference sequence). The V end lost 9 bases, the J end lost 0 bases, and 12 bases lay between the germline ends. The CDR3 consists of 14 residues. Here the CDR3 reads CARGRDDSGNTIYF. CDR3 DNA: TGTGCCAGGGGACGGGACGACTCTGGAAACACCATATATTTT.

The gene calls are TRBV19 and TRBJ2-7; 7 nucleotides line up with TRBD2. After removal of 2 bases from V and 4 bases from J, the junction contained 11 bases not matched to a gene. This CDR3 has 16 amino acids. CDR1 and CDR2 from the germline V gene are LNHDA and SQIVND (reference sequence). The CDR3 sequence is CASSISLAAAPYEQYF. CDR3 in DNA: TGTGCCAGTAGTATATCCCTAGCGGCAGCTCCGTACGAGCAGTACTTC.

V is TRBV6-1 and J is TRBJ2-5; 10 bases match TRBD2. Unmatched junction bases numbered 16, after V lost 1 base and J lost 5 bases. The CDR3 totals 19 residues. In germline, CDR1 is MNHNS, CDR2 SASEGT. Here the CDR3 reads CASSEEVLAGAIEWETQYF. CDR3 DNA sequence: TGTGCCAGCAGTGAAGAGGTCCTAGCGGGGGCAATAGAGTGGGAGACCCAGTACTTC.

The chain couples TRBV6-6 to TRBJ2-7; a weak D match, TRBD2 (6 bases). The CDR3 covers 11 residues. Germline V CDR1 and CDR2: MNHNY, SVGAGI (reference sequence). With 7 bases removed from V and 7 bases from J, the gap between germline ends came to 11 bases. This CDR3 reads CASTRGGEQYF. CDR3 coding DNA: TGTGCCAGCACCCGTGGGGGGGAGCAGTACTTC.

The rearrangement uses TRBV29-1 and TRBJ1-4; D call uncertain. Germline-derived CDR1 and CDR2 are SQVTM and ANQGSEA. The V end lost 5 bases, the J end lost 8 bases, and 15 bases lay between the germline ends. The CDR3 has 13 residues. For the CDR3, the DNA is TGCAGCGTTAAAGGGATGGGTGGGGAAAAACTGTTTTTT. Its protein is CSVKGMGGEKLFF.

J is TRBJ2-7 and V is TRBV6-6; D gene ambiguous. The V end was cut by 6 bases, the J end by 3 bases, with 9 bases between. This CDR3 region has 12 residues. Germline CDR1 is MNHNY and CDR2 is SVGAGI (reference sequence). The CDR3 nucleotides read TGTGCCAGCAGCCCTACAGTCTACGAGCAGTACTTC. It translates to CASSPTVYEQYF.

CDR3 residues: CATKSPGDNQPQHF. The CDR3 DNA reads TGTGCCACCAAGTCCCCAGGGGACAATCAGCCCCAGCATTTT. This chain joins TRBV6-5 and TRBJ1-5, with TRBD1 as a possible D gene (6 bases). Germline values: CDR1 MNHEY, CDR2 SVGAGI. This CDR3 spans 14 amino acids. The V gene lost 10 bases and the J gene lost 3 bases, with 16 bases spanning the gap.

The chain is built from TRBV29-1 and TRBJ2-3; no definite D call. Germline CDR1 and CDR2: SQVTM and ANQGSEA. Trimming removed 4 bases from V and 7 bases from J, with 12 bases in between. The CDR3 loop spans 12 amino acids. The CDR3 protein is CSVGRSQYTQYF. The DNA of the CDR3 is TGCAGCGTTGGACGGAGCCAATATACGCAGTATTTT.

A single count supports this clone. The chain carries TRBV4-3 and TRBJ2-2, with 8 bases aligning to TRBD1. The CDR3 has 16 residues. Germline trimming cut 0 bases from V and 1 base from J; bases unmatched to any gene: 1. CDR1 and CDR2 (germline): LGHNA, YSLEER. CDR3 sequence: CASSQDGQGNTGELFF. In DNA, the CDR3 is TGCGCCAGCAGCCAAGACGGACAGGGGAACACCGGGGAGCTGTTTTTT.

The genes are TRBV7-9 and TRBJ2-7; possible D gene TRBD1, 6 bases. From germline, CDR1 is SEHNR and CDR2 FQNEAQ (reference sequence). V lost 5 bases, J lost 4 bases, and 21 bases lay in between. The CDR3 has 16 residues. CDR3 nucleotides: TGTGCCAGCAGCACCTCTTGGTCGGGTAGGGGGTACGAGCAGTACTTC. This translates into CASSTSWSGRGYEQYF.

This chain joins TRBV9 and TRBJ2-7; the D gene could be TRBD1 or TRBD2 (6 bases each). Trimming took 0 bases from V and 6 from J, leaving 10 bases between them. The CDR3 has 13 amino acids. Per germline, CDR1 SGDLS and CDR2 YYNGEE. The CDR3 coding sequence is TGTGCCAGCAGCGTAGAGGGGGGCGGCGAGCAGTACTTC. It specifies CASSVEGGGEQYF.

The chain joins TRBV2 to TRBJ2-2; D unresolved. This CDR3 is 11 amino acids long. Germline V CDR1 and CDR2: SNHLY, FYNNEI. V was cut by 11 bases and J by 6 bases, with 10 bases left in between. CDR3 nucleotide sequence: TGTGCCTCCCAAGAAGCCGGGGAGCTGTTTTTT. Translation: CASQEAGELFF.

This clone has only one observation. The chain uses TRBV5-4 and TRBJ1-3; D gene uncertain. With 2 bases removed from V and 4 bases from J, the gap between germline ends came to 7 bases. Germline-derived CDR1 and CDR2 are SGHNT and YYREEE (reference sequence). CDR3 size: 13 residues. The CDR3 spells CASSLRSGNTIYF. CDR3 DNA: TGTGCCAGCAGCTTACGGTCAGGAAACACCATATATTTT.

The chain has TRBV6-1 and TRBJ1-2, with 9 bases that match TRBD1. This CDR3 is built from 18 residues. In germline, CDR1 is MNHNS, CDR2 SASEGT. J lost 5 bases, V lost 4 bases, and 17 bases had no gene match. The CDR3 DNA reads as TGTGCCAGCAGTGCGGCGGTGAGGACAGGGGCGACCTTATATGGCTACACCTTC. This translates into CASSAAVRTGATLYGYTF.

This chain links TRBV7-2 with TRBJ2-1; D not certain. Germline V gene lookup returns CDR1 SGHTA and CDR2 FQGNSA. The CDR3 covers 13 residues. V shed 6 bases and J shed 5 bases, with 11 bases lying between them. The CDR3 is CASRRSANNEQFF. The CDR3 coding sequence is TGTGCCAGCAGAAGGAGCGCGAACAATGAGCAGTTCTTC.

The chain couples TRBV5-1 to TRBJ2-5, with D perhaps matching TRBD2 (6 bases). Germline V lookup: CDR1 SGHRS, CDR2 YFSETQ. The CDR3 is made up of 14 amino acids. V was trimmed by 3 bases and J by 2 bases, leaving 11 bases between them. This CDR3 reads CASSSREPQETQYF. Here the CDR3 DNA reads TGCGCCAGCAGCTCCCGGGAGCCTCAAGAGACCCAGTACTTC. The full variable domain, completed using reference TRBV5-1 and TRBJ2-5, is KAGVTQTPRYLIKTRGQQVTLSCSPISGHRSVSWYQQTPGQGLQFLFEYFSETQRNKGNFPGRFSGRQFSNSRSEMNVSTLELGDSALYLCASSSREPQETQYFGPGTRLLVL.

The chain employs TRBV19 and TRBJ2-7; D perhaps matches TRBD2 (5 bases). This CDR3 spans 14 amino acids. Trimming pared 0 bases from V and 4 bases from J, leaving 10 bases between. Germline V gives CDR1 LNHDA, CDR2 SQIVND (reference sequence). CDR3 coding DNA: TGTGCCAGTAGTATAGATCTGGGCGGGTACGAGCAGTACTTC. The encoded protein is CASSIDLGGYEQYF. Full variable domain (rest looked up from reference TRBV19 and TRBJ2-7): DGGITQSPKYLFRKEGQNVTLSCEQNLNHDAMYWYRQDPGQGLRLIYYSQIVNDFQKGDIAEGYSVSREKKESFPLTVTSAQKNPTAFYLCASSIDLGGYEQYFGPGTRLTVT.

V usage is TRBV5-4 and J usage is TRBJ2-1; 11 bases line up with TRBD2. This CDR3 has 16 amino acids. Germline V lookup: CDR1 SGHNT, CDR2 YYREEE (reference sequence). With 5 bases clipped from V and 0 bases from J, the junction kept 4 bases outside the gene matches. This chain's CDR3 is CASRLAGDPSYNEQFF. Here the CDR3 DNA reads TGTGCCAGCAGACTAGCGGGGGACCCCTCCTACAATGAGCAGTTCTTC.

The rearrangement links TRBV5-1 to TRBJ1-4, with D possibly matching TRBD1 (5 bases). Germline CDR1 SGHRS, CDR2 YFSETQ. The CDR3 is made up of 16 amino acids. The V end was cut by 10 bases, the J end by 0 bases, with 19 bases between. The CDR3 loop reads CAPSPGRKATNEKLFF. CDR3 DNA sequence: TGCGCCCCCTCCCCGGGGCGGAAAGCAACTAATGAAAAACTGTTTTTT.